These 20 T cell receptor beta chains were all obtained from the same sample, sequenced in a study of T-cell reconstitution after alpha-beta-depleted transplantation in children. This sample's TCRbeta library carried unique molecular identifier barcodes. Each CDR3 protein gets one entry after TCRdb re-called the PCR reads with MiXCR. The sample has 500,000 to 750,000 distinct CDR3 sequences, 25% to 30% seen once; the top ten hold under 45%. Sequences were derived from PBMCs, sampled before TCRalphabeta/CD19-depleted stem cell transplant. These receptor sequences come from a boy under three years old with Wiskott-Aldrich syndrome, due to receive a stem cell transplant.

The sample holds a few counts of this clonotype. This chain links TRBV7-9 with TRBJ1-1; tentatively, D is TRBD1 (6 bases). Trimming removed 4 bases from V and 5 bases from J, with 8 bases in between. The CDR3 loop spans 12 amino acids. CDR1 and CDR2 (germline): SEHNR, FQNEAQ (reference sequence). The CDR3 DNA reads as TGTGCCAGCAGCTCCGGACAGACTGAAGCTTTCTTT. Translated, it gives CASSSGQTEAFF.

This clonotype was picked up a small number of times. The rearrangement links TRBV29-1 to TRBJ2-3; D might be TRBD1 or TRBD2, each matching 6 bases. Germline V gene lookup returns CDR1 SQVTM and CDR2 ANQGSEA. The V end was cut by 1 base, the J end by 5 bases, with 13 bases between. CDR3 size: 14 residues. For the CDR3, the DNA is TGCAGCGTTGAAGTAGGGGGGCTGGGAGATACGCAGTATTTT. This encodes CSVEVGGLGDTQYF.

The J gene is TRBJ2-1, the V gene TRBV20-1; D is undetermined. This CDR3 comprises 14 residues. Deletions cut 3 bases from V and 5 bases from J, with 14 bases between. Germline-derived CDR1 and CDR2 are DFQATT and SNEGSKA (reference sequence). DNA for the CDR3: TGCAGTGCTAGTCCGATTATTGTGGACAATGAGCAGTTCTTC. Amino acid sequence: CSASPIIVDNEQFF.

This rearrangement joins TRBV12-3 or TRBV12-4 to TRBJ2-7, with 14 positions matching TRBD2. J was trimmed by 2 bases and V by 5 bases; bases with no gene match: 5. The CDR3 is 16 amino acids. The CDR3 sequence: CASSPQTSGRAYEQYF. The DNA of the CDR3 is TGTGCCAGCAGTCCCCAGACTAGCGGGAGGGCCTACGAGCAGTACTTC.

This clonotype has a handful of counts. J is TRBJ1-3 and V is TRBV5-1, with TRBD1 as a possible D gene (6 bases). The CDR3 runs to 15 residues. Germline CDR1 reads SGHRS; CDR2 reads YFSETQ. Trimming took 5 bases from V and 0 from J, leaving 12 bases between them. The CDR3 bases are TGCGCCAGCAGGGCGGACAGATCCTCTGGAAACACCATATATTTT. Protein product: CASRADRSSGNTIYF. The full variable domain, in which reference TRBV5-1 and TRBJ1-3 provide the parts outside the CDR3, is KAGVTQTPRYLIKTRGQQVTLSCSPISGHRSVSWYQQTPGQGLQFLFEYFSETQRNKGNFPGRFSGRQFSNSRSEMNVSTLELGDSALYLCASRADRSSGNTIYFGEGSWLTVV.

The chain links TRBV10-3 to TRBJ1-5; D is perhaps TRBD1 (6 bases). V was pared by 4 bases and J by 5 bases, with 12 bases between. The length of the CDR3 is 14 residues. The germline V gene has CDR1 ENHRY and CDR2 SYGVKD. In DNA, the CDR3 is TGTGCCATCAGTGCGGAGACAGGAGATCAGCCCCAGCATTTT. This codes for CAISAETGDQPQHF.

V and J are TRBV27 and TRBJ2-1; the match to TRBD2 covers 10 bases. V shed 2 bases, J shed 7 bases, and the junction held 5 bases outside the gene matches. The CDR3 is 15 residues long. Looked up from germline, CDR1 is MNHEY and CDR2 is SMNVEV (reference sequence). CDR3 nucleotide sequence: TGTGCCAGCAGTTTAGGAGCGGGAGGGTTGAATGAGCAGTTCTTC. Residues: CASSLGAGGLNEQFF.

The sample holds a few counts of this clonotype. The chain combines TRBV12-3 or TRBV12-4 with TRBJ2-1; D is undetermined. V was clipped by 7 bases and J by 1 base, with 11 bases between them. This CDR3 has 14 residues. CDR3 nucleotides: TGTGCCAGCACCCCGGCCGTTTCCTACAATGAGCAGTTCTTC. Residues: CASTPAVSYNEQFF.

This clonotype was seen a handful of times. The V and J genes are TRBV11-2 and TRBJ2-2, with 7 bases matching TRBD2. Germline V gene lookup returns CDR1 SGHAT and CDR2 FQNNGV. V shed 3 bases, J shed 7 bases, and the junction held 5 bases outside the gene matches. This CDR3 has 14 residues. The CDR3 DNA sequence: TGTGCCAGCAGCTTCCAACTAGCGTTCGGGGAGCTGTTTTTT. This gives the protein CASSFQLAFGELFF.

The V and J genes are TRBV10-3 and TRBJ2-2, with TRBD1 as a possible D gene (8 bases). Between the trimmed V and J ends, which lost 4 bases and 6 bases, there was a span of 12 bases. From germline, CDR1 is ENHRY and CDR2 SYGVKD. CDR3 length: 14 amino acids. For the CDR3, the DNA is TGTGCCATCAGTGGACAGGGGAGGGCCGGGGAGCTGTTTTTT. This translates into CAISGQGRAGELFF.

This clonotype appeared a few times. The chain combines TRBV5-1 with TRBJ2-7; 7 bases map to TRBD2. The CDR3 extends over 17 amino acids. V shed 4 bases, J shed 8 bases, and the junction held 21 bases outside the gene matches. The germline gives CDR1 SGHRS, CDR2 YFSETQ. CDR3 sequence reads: CASSPWGGSGSTFQQYF. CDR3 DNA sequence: TGCGCCAGCAGCCCCTGGGGGGGTAGCGGGTCAACGTTCCAGCAGTACTTC. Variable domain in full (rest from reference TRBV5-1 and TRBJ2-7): KAGVTQTPRYLIKTRGQQVTLSCSPISGHRSVSWYQQTPGQGLQFLFEYFSETQRNKGNFPGRFSGRQFSNSRSEMNVSTLELGDSALYLCASSPWGGSGSTFQQYFGPGTRLTVT.

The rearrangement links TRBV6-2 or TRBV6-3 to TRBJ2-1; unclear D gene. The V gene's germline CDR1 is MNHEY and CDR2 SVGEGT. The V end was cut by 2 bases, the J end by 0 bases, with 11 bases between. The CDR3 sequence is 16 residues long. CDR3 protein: CASSYRPDSSYNEQFF. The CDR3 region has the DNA TGTGCCAGCAGTTACCGCCCGGATTCCTCCTACAATGAGCAGTTCTTC.

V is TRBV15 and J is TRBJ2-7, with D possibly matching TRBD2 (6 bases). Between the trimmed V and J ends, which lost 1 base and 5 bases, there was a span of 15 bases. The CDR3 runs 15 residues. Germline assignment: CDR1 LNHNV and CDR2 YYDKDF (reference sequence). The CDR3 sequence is CATSRGGEKAHEQYF. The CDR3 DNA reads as TGTGCCACCAGCAGAGGGGGGGAGAAGGCCCACGAGCAGTACTTC.

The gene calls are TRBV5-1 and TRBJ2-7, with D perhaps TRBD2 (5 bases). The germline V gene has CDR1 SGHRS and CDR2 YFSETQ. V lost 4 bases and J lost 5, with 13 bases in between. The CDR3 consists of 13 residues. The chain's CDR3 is CASSAGPADEQYF. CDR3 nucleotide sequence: TGCGCCAGCAGCGCGGGCCCCGCGGACGAGCAGTACTTC.

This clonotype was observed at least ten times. Here the CDR3 reads CASSPNYEQYF. The CDR3 region has the DNA TGTGCCAGCAGTCCAAACTACGAGCAGTACTTC. The V gene is TRBV12-3 or TRBV12-4, the J gene TRBJ2-7, with D unresolved. V dropped 5 bases and J dropped 3 bases, with 5 bases sitting between them. The length of the CDR3 is 11 residues.

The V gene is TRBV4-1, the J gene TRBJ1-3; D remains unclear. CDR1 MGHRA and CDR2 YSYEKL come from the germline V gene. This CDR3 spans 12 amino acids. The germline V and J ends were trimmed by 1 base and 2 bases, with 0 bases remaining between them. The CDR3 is CASSQAGNTIYF. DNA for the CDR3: TGCGCCAGCAGCCAAGCTGGAAACACCATATATTTT.

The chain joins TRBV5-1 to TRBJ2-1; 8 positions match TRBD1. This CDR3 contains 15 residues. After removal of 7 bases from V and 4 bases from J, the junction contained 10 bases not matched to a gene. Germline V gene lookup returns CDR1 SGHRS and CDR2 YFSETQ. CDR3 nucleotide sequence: TGCGCCAGCTTTAAGGACAGGGCGGGATACAATGAGCAGTTCTTC. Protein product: CASFKDRAGYNEQFF.

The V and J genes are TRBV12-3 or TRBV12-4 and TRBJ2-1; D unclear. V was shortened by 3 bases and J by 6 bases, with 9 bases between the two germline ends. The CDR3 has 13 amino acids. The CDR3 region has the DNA TGTGCCAGCAGTTTGGCCCCGCTCAATGAGCAGTTCTTC. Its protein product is CASSLAPLNEQFF.

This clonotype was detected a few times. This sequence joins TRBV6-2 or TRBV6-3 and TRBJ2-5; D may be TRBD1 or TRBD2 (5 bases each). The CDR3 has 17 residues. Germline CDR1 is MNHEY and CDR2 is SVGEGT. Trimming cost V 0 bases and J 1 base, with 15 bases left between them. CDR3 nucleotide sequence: TGTGCCAGCAGTTACTCGGGGGAGTCTACCCCCCAAGAGACCCAGTACTTC. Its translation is CASSYSGESTPQETQYF.

This CDR3 reads CASSIRGPDPYEQYF. The DNA of the CDR3 is TGTGCCAGCAGCATCAGGGGGCCGGATCCTTACGAGCAGTACTTC. The chain links TRBV21-1 to TRBJ2-7; the table's D call of TRBD1 was not tested on the DNA. TRBV21-1 is annotated as a pseudogene. There are 15 residues in the CDR3.